This TCR beta chain stems from a study of blood T cell repertoires in COVID-19. Study background: The United States, Italy and Spain supplied acute and convalescent COVID-19 samples. T cells, B-cell-depleted T cells, or PBMCs provided the cDNA or gDNA that served as material.

TCRdb's copy holds only in-frame clones and misses some; the assay was immunoSEQ multiplex PCR. This sample has over 250,000 clones; roughly nine tenths occur once, and the top ten carry over 7.5%. Per the germline V gene, CDR1 is LNHDA and CDR2 is SQIVND (reference sequence). There are 15 residues in the CDR3. V was trimmed by 9 bases and J by 2 bases, leaving 20 bases between them. The chain is built from TRBV19 and TRBJ2-7; weak D call: TRBD1 (8 bases). This clonotype originated in a man in his forties or fifties who had recovered from COVID-19. The sample was peripheral blood. The CDR3 bases are TGTGCCAGGGTGTCCCTACAGGGGGGGCCCTACGAGCAGTACTTC. Its protein product is CARVSLQGGPYEQYF.